Listed below are T cell receptor beta chains from one sample, sequenced in a study of T cell changes during pregnancy in multiple sclerosis. The assay was immunoSEQ multiplex PCR, and TCRdb's table has in-frame clones only and misses some. The sample lists roughly 120,000 clones; 80% to 95% were seen once. This specimen consisted of peripheral blood, obtained in the third trimester of pregnancy. The receptor source for this set is a female donor with multiple sclerosis, enrolled in a pregnancy study. CDR3s include the opening cysteine and the closing phenylalanine or tryptophan. D genes are given only for firm matches.

V gene	J gene	D gene	CDR3 DNA	CDR3 protein
TRBV10-3	TRBJ2-1	-	TGTGCCATCAGCCCGGGGGTAGCCTTAGATGAGCAGTTCTTC	CAISPGVALDEQFF
TRBV7-9	TRBJ2-7	-	TGTGCCAGCAGCTTAGTCGGAACAGGGTCCGAGCAGTACTTC	CASSLVGTGSEQYF
TRBV9	TRBJ1-1	TRBD1	TGTGCCAGCAGCGTCTCTGGACAGGGCACTGAAGCTTTCTTT	CASSVSGQGTEAFF
TRBV9	TRBJ2-7	-	TGTGCCAGCAGCGTAGGAACAGGGCATTCCTACGAGCAGTACTTC	CASSVGTGHSYEQYF
TRBV19	TRBJ2-6	-	TGTGCCAGTAGTATAGATGAACAGGGTCCCTCTGGGGCCAACGTCCTGACTTTC	CASSIDEQGPSGANVLTF
TRBV30	TRBJ2-1	TRBD2	TGTGCCTGGAGTAGGGGTCGACTAGCGGGACCCTACAATGAGCAGTTCTTC	CAWSRGRLAGPYNEQFF
TRBV10-1	TRBJ2-5	TRBD1	TGCGCCAGCAGTGGACAGGGTGAGACCCAGTACTTC	CASSGQGETQYF
TRBV7-2	TRBJ2-1	-	TGTGCCAGCAGCGGCCCTAGCGTGATCTCCTACAATGAGCAGTTCTTC	CASSGPSVISYNEQFF
TRBV11-2	TRBJ1-1	-	TGTGCCAGCAGCTTAGATCGGGGAACTGAAGCTTTCTTT	CASSLDRGTEAFF
TRBV28	TRBJ2-1	TRBD1	TGTGCCAGCAGGCGACAGGGGGGGTACAATGAGCAGTTCTTC	CASRRQGGYNEQFF
TRBV5-5	TRBJ2-7	-	TGTGCCAGCAGCCCCCGGGACATGTACGAGCAGTACTTC	CASSPRDMYEQYF